This TCR beta chain emerged from a study of T cell responses to AZD1222 COVID-19 vaccine. Study findings and constraints: No day 14 peak samples; only post-peak repertoires were characterized. Receipt of two AZD1222 doses was followed by a rise in Spike-specific TCR breadth and depth.

V was pared by 1 base and J by 7 bases, with 14 bases between. CDR1 is SEHNR, CDR2 FQNEAQ, per germline (reference sequence). The CDR3 totals 16 residues. For this clone: The antigen remains undetermined.

Data came from immunoSEQ multiplex PCR; TCRdb stores just in-frame clones and leaves some out. The repertoire holds 130,000 to 150,000 clones, with around 89% as singletons. This TCR was sampled from an adult in good health. This rearrangement joins TRBV7-9 to TRBJ1-6; tentatively, D is TRBD1 (5 bases). The sequencing here drew on peripheral blood, taken on day 0 of AZD1222 vaccination. In nucleotides, the CDR3 is TGTGCCAGCAGCTTAGGAGGCAGGGCCTCGAATTCACCCCTCCACTTT. As protein: CASSLGGRASNSPLHF.